This T cell receptor (beta chain) stems from a study of monozygotic twins with inflammatory bowel disease. Points from the study as a whole: Other individuals had fewer clonotypes in common with IBD patients than with healthy twins, especially with disease activity. Healthy co-twins had higher TCRbeta inverse Simpson diversity than their IBD twins.

RNA in its total form was extracted from whole blood, and T cells were not sorted. Reanalyzing the 5' RACE reads, TCRdb keeps one entry per CDR3 protein, without DNA. The specimen's table records 110,000 to 150,000 distinct CDR3 sequences. Concerning this clonotype: As yet, its antigen is unknown.

Germline loops: CDR1 KGHDR, CDR2 SFDVKD. The CDR3 has 16 amino acids. The sample consisted of blood. J is TRBJ2-1 and V is TRBV24-1; TCRdb's D gene call, TRBD1, goes unchecked for lack of DNA. The clonotype was recovered from a human donor with ulcerative colitis or Crohn's disease, or a healthy co-twin of an affected twin (not recorded which). The CDR3 is CATSDRSAASYNEQFF.